This is a list of T cell receptor beta chains from one sample in a study of blood T cell repertoires in COVID-19. Using immunoSEQ multiplex PCR, the repertoire was profiled, and TCRdb retains in-frame clones only, with some absent. The sample has 110,000 to 150,000 clones, more than 60% seen once; the top ten hold less than 2%. Sequenced input: peripheral blood. The receptor source for this set is an older woman with acute or convalescent COVID-19. CDR3s include the opening cysteine and the closing phenylalanine or tryptophan.

V gene	CDR3 protein
TRBV5-1	CASSLGIIAGPYEQYF
TRBV5-1	CASSPVAGGYYEQYF
TRBV10-3	CAISDLRASGTANYGYTF
TRBV13	CASSPRLATNYNEQFF
TRBV5-1	CASASGGPTDTQYF
TRBV9	CASSVGTSGRNEQFF
TRBV18	CASSPRQGQETQYF
TRBV30	CAWSPDLNTEAFF
TRBV4-1	CASSRFSGEQFNYGYTF
TRBV27	CASSLSRRAFRPLHF
TRBV15	CATSRDLGGYSNQPQHF
TRBV29-1	CSVAPLALDEQFF
TRBV9	CASSVGTSGGPPYEQYF
TRBV19	CASSVGLGSGYTF
TRBV27	CASSTNTGNTGELFF
TRBV6-5	CASSYSKGSLRAFF
TRBV28	CASRPHRNQYEQYF
TRBV5-1	CASSIGLGRSEQYF
TRBV6-5	CASSYDSMNTEAFF
TRBV3-1/TRBV3-2	CASSQVGTGTYEQYF
TRBV7-9	CASSRGGNYEQYF
TRBV11-2	CASSPLGAGGPGDTQYF
TRBV11-3	CASSLGERETDTQYF
TRBV3-1/TRBV3-2	CASSQDILGQRVF
TRBV2	CASKGLAGNSYEQYF
TRBV11-2	CASSLRRGGTGELFF